This is a list of T cell receptor beta chains from one sample in a study of T cells after yellow fever vaccination. MiXCR, applied by TCRdb to the 5' RACE reads, yields one record per CDR3 protein. The profile shows 250,000 or so distinct CDR3 sequences, roughly 3.5% of them singletons. Sample: PBMCs, taken 15 days after the yellow fever booster vaccination. These receptors all stem from a man between 18 and 29 years old who received the YFV17D yellow fever vaccine. The CDR3 runs from the conserved cysteine through the conserved F or W. A D gene is named only where the DNA matches it firmly. For some rows the clone size is stated as once, few or many, or as a class when expanded; others skip it.

len	d_gene	abundance	v_gene	j_gene	CDR3nt	CDR3aa
15	.	many	TRBV5-1	TRBJ2-5	TGCGCCAGCAGCTTGGGGTACAGCCAGGGGGAGACCCAGTACTTC	CASSLGYSQGETQYF
15	.	many	TRBV4-2	TRBJ1-1	TGTGCCAGCAGCCCCTACGGGGGCAGGAACACTGAAGCTTTCTTT	CASSPYGGRNTEAFF
13	TRBD1	many	TRBV29-1	TRBJ1-5	TGCAGCGTTGCAGGGGGATGGAATCAGCCCCAGCATTTT	CSVAGGWNQPQHF
15	.	many	TRBV2	TRBJ2-7	TGTGCCAGCAGTGATGGACTCCCCAGCTCCTACGAGCAGTACTTC	CASSDGLPSSYEQYF
14	.	many	TRBV28	TRBJ1-5	TGTGCCAGCCAGGACAGCGTCTCCAGGGGGCCCCAGCATTTT	CASQDSVSRGPQHF
13	.	.	TRBV20-1	TRBJ1-2	TGCAGTGCTAGATATCTACAGGTCCTCGGCTACACCTTC	CSARYLQVLGYTF
13	.	many	TRBV28	TRBJ1-1	TGTGCCAGCAGTTTCGCCTGGGGCACTGAAGCTTTCTTT	CASSFAWGTEAFF
13	TRBD2	many	TRBV5-6	TRBJ2-7	TGTGCCAGCAGCAGGGCGGGGGTCTACGAGCAGTACTTC	CASSRAGVYEQYF
11	.	many	TRBV18	TRBJ1-1	TGTGCCAGCTCAGGTAACACTGAAGCTTTCTTT	CASSGNTEAFF
13	.	many	TRBV7-3	TRBJ2-1	TGTGCCAGCAGCCCCTCCCACGGCAATGAGCAGTTCTTC	CASSPSHGNEQFF
15	.	many	TRBV7-2	TRBJ1-5	TGTGCCAGCAGCTTAGCTGTTAATGACGGTCAGCCCCAGCATTTT	CASSLAVNDGQPQHF
14	.	many	TRBV20-1	TRBJ1-5	TGCAGTGCTAGCCAAGGGTTTGGGAATCAGCCCCAGCATTTT	CSASQGFGNQPQHF
13	TRBD1	many	TRBV5-1	TRBJ1-2	TGCGCCAGCAGCTTCGGACAGGGAGGTGGCTACACCTTC	CASSFGQGGGYTF
12	.	many	TRBV7-2	TRBJ1-1	TGTGCCAGCAGAGCCTGGAACACTGAAGCTTTCTTT	CASRAWNTEAFF
12	TRBD2	many	TRBV6-2/TRBV6-3	TRBJ2-3	TGTGCCAGCAGTCAGCTAGCGGGGACGCAGTATTTT	CASSQLAGTQYF
13	TRBD2	many	TRBV24-1	TRBJ2-3	TGTGCCACCGGAGCGGGGGGCACAGATACGCAGTATTTT	CATGAGGTDTQYF
15	TRBD2	many	TRBV3-1	TRBJ2-3	TGTGCCAGCAGGCCAACCGGACTAGCTACAGATACGCAGTATTTT	CASRPTGLATDTQYF
13	.	many	TRBV2	TRBJ2-7	TGTGCCAGCAGTGAAGACATCGGCTGGGAGCAGTACTTC	CASSEDIGWEQYF
15	.	many	TRBV5-1	TRBJ1-1	TGCGCCAGCAGCTTAATAGCAGACTTGAACACTGAAGCTTTCTTT	CASSLIADLNTEAFF
15	TRBD2	many	TRBV4-3	TRBJ2-1	TGCGCCAGCAGCCAAGGGACTAGCAAGTACAATGAGCAGTTCTTC	CASSQGTSKYNEQFF
15	.	.	TRBV11-2	TRBJ2-2	TGTGCCAGCAGCTTATTCCGGGGACGGACCGGGGAGCTGTTTTTT	CASSLFRGRTGELFF
15	.	.	TRBV20-1	TRBJ2-5	TGCAGTGCTAGAAAGGTGGGGGGACTCCAAGAGACCCAGTACTTC	CSARKVGGLQETQYF
13	.	many	TRBV14	TRBJ2-7	TGTGCCAGCAGCCAAGTTCGGGTCTCCGAGCAGTACTTC	CASSQVRVSEQYF
15	TRBD1	few	TRBV5-1	TRBJ1-1	TGCGCCAGCAGCTTCCCCGGGACAGCGAACACTGAAGCTTTCTTT	CASSFPGTANTEAFF
19	TRBD1	many	TRBV4-2	TRBJ1-1	TGTGCCAGCAGCCAAGATCCCCCCGGGACAGGGGGATGGGACACTGAAGCTTTCTTT	CASSQDPPGTGGWDTEAFF
13	.	many	TRBV25-1	TRBJ2-5	TGTGCCAGCAAAAGTAGCGGAGGAGAGACCCAGTACTTC	CASKSSGGETQYF
14	.	many	TRBV10-3	TRBJ2-4	TGTGCCATCAGTGATGGGGCCAGCGGGAACATTCAGTACTTC	CAISDGASGNIQYF
13	.	many	TRBV20-1	TRBJ2-3	TGCATCATAAGGAGGGTCCTCACAGATACGCAGTATTTT	CIIRRVLTDTQYF
16	TRBD2	.	TRBV3-1	TRBJ2-3	TGTGCCAGCAGCCCCTGGGTAGCGGGGGGCACAGATACGCAGTATTTT	CASSPWVAGGTDTQYF
15	.	many	TRBV6-1	TRBJ1-5	TGTGCCAGCAGTTTGGGGTGGTCTAGCAATCAGCCCCAGCATTTT	CASSLGWSSNQPQHF
18	TRBD2	many	TRBV24-1	TRBJ2-1	TGTGCCACCAGTGACCTTCGCGGGGGGGCTGGAACCTACAATGAGCAGTTCTTC	CATSDLRGGAGTYNEQFF
13	.	many	TRBV7-2	TRBJ2-3	TGTGCCAGCATCGTACAGGGATCGGATACGCAGTATTTT	CASIVQGSDTQYF
14	.	.	TRBV5-8	TRBJ2-6	TGTGCCAGCAGCTTTTGGGGGGGGGCCAACGTCCTGACTTTC	CASSFWGGANVLTF
16	.	many	TRBV6-2/TRBV6-3	TRBJ2-7	TGTGCCAGCAGTTTCCTACTTCCCCGTCTATCCTACGAGCAGTACTTC	CASSFLLPRLSYEQYF
14	.	many	TRBV5-1	TRBJ2-2	TGCGCCAGCAGCGCCGGGGGGCGCGTCGGGGAGCTGTTTTTT	CASSAGGRVGELFF
15	TRBD1	many	TRBV5-1	TRBJ2-5	TGCGCCAGCAGCGAGCCAGGGGGTTTTGGAGAGACCCAGTACTTC	CASSEPGGFGETQYF
10	.	many	TRBV28	TRBJ2-1	TGTGCCAGCAGTCAGAATGAGCAGTTCTTC	CASSQNEQFF
14	.	many	TRBV12-3/TRBV12-4	TRBJ2-5	TGTGCCAGCACCCTGGGGAGAAGGGCGGAGACCCAGTACTTC	CASTLGRRAETQYF